This TCR beta chain was found in a study of T cell responses to AZD1222 COVID-19 vaccine. Data came from immunoSEQ multiplex PCR; TCRdb stores just in-frame clones and leaves some out. The sample carries approximately 89,000 clones, over 75% recorded once. V gave up 2 bases and J gave up 5 bases, with 10 bases separating them. Germline CDR1 is GTSNPN and CDR2 is SVGIG (reference sequence). This CDR3 comprises 13 residues. Overall study findings and caveats: The donor group comprised mostly white British people and more females; the analysis possibly underestimated clonal diversity. The study sampled repertoires only after the peak T cell response. Dominant at 160-218 and 743-854, vaccine-associated CD4 TCRs also spanned spike.

The sample holds one count of this clone. Its matching antigen is unknown. The chain has TRBV30 and TRBJ1-5, with a weak D call TRBD1 (5 bases). This TCR came from an adult in good health. The sequenced sample was peripheral blood, obtained on day 0 of AZD1222 vaccination. The CDR3 sequence is CAWSSQGHQPQHF. CDR3 bases: TGTGCCTGGAGTTCCCAGGGCCATCAGCCCCAGCATTTT.